This T cell receptor beta chain was recorded in a study of cytomegalovirus exposure and HLA in healthy donors. Across the study: Earlier, approximately 110 million unique TCR beta sequences were recovered from around 190 million T cells by an analysis. Study-wide points: Rarity marked most TCR sequences, yet some public TCRs occurred in many donors. Available immune exposure information covered CMV serostatus only.

V trimming: 9 bases; J trimming: 5 bases; junction bases outside the gene matches: 19. In germline, CDR1 is SGHDN, CDR2 FVKESK. The CDR3 length is 17 residues. In the PCR, 60 Vbeta and 13 Jbeta primers were used. Here immunoSEQ multiplex PCR was the method, and the copy in TCRdb shows in-frame clones only, minus some. The sample has more than 200,000 clones, about 80% seen once. About this clone: Its antigen remains unidentified.

This sequence was found in a man between 18 and 29 years old in good health and CMV-seronegative. This chain joins TRBV14 and TRBJ2-7; TRBD2 aligns across 10 bases. The sample comprised PBMCs. The CDR3 nucleotides are TGTGCCAGTGCCGCGTTGGAGCGGGAGGGTAATAGTGACGAGCAGTACTTC. The encoded protein is CASAALEREGNSDEQYF.